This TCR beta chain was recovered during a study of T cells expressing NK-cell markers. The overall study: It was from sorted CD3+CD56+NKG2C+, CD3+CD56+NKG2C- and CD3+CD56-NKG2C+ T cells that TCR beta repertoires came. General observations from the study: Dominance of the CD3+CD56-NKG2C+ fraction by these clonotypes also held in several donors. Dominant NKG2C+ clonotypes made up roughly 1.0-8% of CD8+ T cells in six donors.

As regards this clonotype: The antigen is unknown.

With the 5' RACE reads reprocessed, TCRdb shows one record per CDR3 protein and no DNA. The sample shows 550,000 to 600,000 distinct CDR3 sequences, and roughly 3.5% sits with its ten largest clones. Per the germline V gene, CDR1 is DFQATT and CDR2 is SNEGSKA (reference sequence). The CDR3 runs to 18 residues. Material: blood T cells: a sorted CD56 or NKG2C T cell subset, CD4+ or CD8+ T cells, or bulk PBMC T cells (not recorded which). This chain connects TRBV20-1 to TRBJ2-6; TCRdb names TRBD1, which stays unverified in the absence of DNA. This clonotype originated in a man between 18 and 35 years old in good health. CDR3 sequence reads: CSALRDGRGSSGANVLTF.